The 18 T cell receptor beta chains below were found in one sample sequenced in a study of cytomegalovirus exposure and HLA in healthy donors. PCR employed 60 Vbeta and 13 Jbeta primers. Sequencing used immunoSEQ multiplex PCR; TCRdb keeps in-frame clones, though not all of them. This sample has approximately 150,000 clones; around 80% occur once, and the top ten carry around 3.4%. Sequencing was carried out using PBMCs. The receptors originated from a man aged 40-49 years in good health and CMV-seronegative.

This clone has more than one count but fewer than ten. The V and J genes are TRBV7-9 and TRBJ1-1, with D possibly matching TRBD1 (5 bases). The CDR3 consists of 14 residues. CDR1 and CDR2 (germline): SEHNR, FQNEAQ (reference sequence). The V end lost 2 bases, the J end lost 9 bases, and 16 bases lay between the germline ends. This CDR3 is CASSLSLGPAQAFF. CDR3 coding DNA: TGTGCCAGCAGCTTAAGTTTGGGGCCCGCCCAAGCTTTCTTT.

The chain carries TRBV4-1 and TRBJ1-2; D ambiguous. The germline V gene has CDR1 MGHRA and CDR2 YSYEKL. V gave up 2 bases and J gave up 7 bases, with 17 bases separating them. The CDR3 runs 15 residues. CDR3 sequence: CASSQTLRREAGYTF. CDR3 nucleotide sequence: TGCGCCAGCAGCCAAACCCTTCGGAGGGAGGCTGGCTACACCTTC.

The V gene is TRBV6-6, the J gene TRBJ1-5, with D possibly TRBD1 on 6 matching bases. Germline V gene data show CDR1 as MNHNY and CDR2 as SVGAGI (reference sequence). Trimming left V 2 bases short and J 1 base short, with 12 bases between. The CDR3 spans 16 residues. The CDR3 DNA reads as TGTGCCAGCAGTTACGGACTAGGGGGGAGCAATCAGCCCCAGCATTTT. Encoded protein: CASSYGLGGSNQPQHF.

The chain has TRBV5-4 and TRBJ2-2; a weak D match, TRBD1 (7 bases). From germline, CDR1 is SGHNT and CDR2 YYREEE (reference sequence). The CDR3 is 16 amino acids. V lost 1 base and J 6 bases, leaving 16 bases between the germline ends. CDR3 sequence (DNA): TGTGCCAGCAGCTTGAGGTCCAGGGGGGTCGCCGGGGAGCTGTTTTTT. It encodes CASSLRSRGVAGELFF.

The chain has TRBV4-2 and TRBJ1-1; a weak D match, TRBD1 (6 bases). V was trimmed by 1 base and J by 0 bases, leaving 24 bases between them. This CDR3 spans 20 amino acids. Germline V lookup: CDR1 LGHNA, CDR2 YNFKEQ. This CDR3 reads CASSQAGPPTGGPMNTEAFF. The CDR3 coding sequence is TGTGCCAGCAGCCAAGCGGGTCCCCCGACGGGGGGGCCCATGAACACTGAAGCTTTCTTT.

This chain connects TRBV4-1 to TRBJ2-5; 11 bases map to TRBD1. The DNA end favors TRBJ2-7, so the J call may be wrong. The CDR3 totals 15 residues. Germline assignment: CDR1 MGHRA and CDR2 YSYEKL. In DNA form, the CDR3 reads TGCGCCAGCAGCCCGGGGACAGGGGGCTCCTACGAGCAGTACTTC. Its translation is CASSPGTGGSYEQYF.

The DNA for the CDR3 is TGTGCCAGCAGTGACCTGGGGGGATTCTTCGAAAAACTGTTTTTT. Protein: CASSDLGGFFEKLFF. This chain connects TRBV6-1 to TRBJ1-4; possible D gene TRBD1, 5 bases. CDR1 is MNHNS and CDR2 is SASEGT in the germline V gene. Deletions cut 3 bases from V and 8 bases from J, with 16 bases between. The CDR3 loop spans 15 amino acids.

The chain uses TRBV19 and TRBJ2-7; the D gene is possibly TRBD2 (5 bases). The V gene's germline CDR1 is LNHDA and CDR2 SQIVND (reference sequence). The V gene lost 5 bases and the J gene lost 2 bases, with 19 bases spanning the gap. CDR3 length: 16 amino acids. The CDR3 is CASSLQGPGMTYEQYF. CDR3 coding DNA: TGTGCCAGTAGTTTGCAAGGGCCCGGGATGACCTACGAGCAGTACTTC.

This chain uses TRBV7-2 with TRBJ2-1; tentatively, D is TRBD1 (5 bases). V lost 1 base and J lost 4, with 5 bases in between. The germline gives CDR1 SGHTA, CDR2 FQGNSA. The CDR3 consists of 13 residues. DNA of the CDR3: TGTGCCAGCAGCTTAGGACAGTACAATGAGCAGTTCTTC. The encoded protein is CASSLGQYNEQFF.

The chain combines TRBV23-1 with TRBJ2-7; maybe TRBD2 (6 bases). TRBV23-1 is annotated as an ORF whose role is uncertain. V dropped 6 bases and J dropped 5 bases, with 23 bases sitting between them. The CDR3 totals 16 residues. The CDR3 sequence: CASRSQAGQGSHEQYF. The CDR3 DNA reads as TGCGCCAGCAGATCTCAGGCGGGGCAGGGTAGCCACGAGCAGTACTTC.

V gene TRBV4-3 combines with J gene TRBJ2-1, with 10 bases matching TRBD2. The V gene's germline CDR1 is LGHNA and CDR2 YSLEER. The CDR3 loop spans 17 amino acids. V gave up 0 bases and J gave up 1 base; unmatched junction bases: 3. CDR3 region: CASSQEIAGGSYNEQFF. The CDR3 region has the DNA TGCGCCAGCAGCCAAGAGATAGCGGGGGGTTCCTACAATGAGCAGTTCTTC.

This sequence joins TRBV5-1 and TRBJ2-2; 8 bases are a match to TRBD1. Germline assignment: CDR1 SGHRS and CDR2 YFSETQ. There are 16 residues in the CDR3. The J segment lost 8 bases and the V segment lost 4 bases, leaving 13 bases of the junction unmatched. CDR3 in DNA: TGCGCCAGCAGCCCTAACCCCCAGGGGGCAGGAGGGGAGCTGTTTTTT. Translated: CASSPNPQGAGGELFF.

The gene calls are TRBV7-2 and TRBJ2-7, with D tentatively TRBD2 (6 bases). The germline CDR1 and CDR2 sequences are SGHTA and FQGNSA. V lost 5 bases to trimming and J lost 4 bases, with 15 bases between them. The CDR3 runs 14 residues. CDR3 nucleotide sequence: TGTGCCAGCAGCCTAATAGCCGGGGGTTACGAGCAGTACTTC. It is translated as CASSLIAGGYEQYF. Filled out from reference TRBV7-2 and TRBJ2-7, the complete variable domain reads GAGVSQSPSNKVTEKGKDVELRCDPISGHTALYWYRQSLGQGLEFLIYFQGNSAPDKSGLPSDRFSAERTGGSVSTLTIQRTQQEDSAVYLCASSLIAGGYEQYFGPGTRLTVT.

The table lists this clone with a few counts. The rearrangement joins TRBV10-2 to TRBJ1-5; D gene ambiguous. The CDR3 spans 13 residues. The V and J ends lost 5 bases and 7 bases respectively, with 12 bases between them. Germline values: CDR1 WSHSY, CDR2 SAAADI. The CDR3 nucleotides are TGCGCCAGCAGTACTACTTACGGCCAGCCCCAGCATTTT. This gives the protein CASSTTYGQPQHF.

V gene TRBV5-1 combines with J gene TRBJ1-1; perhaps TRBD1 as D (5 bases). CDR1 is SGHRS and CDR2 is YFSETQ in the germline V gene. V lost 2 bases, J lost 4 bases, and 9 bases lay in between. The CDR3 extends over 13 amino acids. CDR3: CASSFGGFTEAFF. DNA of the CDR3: TGCGCCAGCAGCTTCGGGGGTTTCACTGAAGCTTTCTTT.

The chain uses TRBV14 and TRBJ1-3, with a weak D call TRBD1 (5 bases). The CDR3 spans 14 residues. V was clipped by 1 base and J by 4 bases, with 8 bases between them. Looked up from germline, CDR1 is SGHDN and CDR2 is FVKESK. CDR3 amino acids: CASSQVRAGNTIYF. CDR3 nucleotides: TGTGCCAGCAGCCAAGTCAGGGCAGGAAACACCATATATTTT.

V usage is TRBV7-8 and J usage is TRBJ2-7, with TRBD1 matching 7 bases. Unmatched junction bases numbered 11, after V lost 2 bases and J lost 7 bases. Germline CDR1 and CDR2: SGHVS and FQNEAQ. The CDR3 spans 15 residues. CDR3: CASSLPGRGTGEQYF. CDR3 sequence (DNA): TGTGCCAGCAGCTTACCAGGCAGGGGGACGGGGGAGCAGTACTTC.

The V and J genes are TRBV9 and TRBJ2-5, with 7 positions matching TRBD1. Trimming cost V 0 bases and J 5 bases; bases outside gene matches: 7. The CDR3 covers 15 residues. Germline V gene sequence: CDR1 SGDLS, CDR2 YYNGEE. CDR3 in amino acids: CASSVGGGGFETQYF. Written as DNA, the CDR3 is TGTGCCAGCAGCGTAGGAGGGGGCGGGTTTGAGACCCAGTACTTC. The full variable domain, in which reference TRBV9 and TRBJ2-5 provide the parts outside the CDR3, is DSGVTQTPKHLITATGQRVTLRCSPRSGDLSVYWYQQSLDQGLQFLIQYYNGEERAKGNILERFSAQQFPDLHSELNLSSLELGDSALYFCASSVGGGGFETQYFGPGTRLLVL.